This T cell receptor beta chain was retrieved from a study of blood T cell repertoires in COVID-19. Study overall: Sample material is recorded as cDNA or gDNA derived from T cells, B-cell-depleted T cells, or PBMCs.

From germline, CDR1 is MNHNY and CDR2 SVGAGI (reference sequence). V was trimmed by 7 bases and J by 3 bases, leaving 12 bases between them. This CDR3 is built from 14 residues. Per the authors' pipeline: Amplification of reference gene primers was used by the study to estimate nucleated cell counts. Produced via immunoSEQ multiplex PCR; TCRdb's table is partial and in-frame only. The DNA was the basis for D and trimming; V, J and clone size are from that table. The sample consists of about 190,000 clones, around 78% of them appearing once. The sample taken for sequencing was peripheral blood. This receptor was identified in a woman over 75 with active or convalescent COVID-19. The chain carries TRBV6-6 and TRBJ2-2; tentatively, D is TRBD1 (5 bases). In DNA, the CDR3 is TGTGCCAGCAAGGCAGGGCCCTACACCGGGGAGCTGTTTTTT. As protein: CASKAGPYTGELFF.